This T cell receptor (beta chain) appears in the sequencing data of a study of cytomegalovirus exposure and HLA in healthy donors. The PCR contained 60 Vbeta and 13 Jbeta primers. Produced via immunoSEQ multiplex PCR; TCRdb's table is partial and in-frame only. The sample yields over 50,000 clones, about four fifths seen once. Concerning this clone itself: Its antigen is currently unknown.

General study points: Among TCR sequences, most were rare, though some public TCRs appeared in many donors. Among TCR beta chains, those listed as cytomegalovirus-associated numbered fewer than 200. CMV serostatus was the only recorded immune exposure for donors. Previously analyzed data showed that most TCR beta V segments were productive at a frequency of about 87% or about 30%.

This CDR3 is built from 14 residues. The V gene's germline CDR1 is SNHLY and CDR2 FYNNEI. Unmatched junction bases numbered 4, after V lost 7 bases and J lost 2 bases. The chain has TRBV2 and TRBJ1-1; 10 bases fit TRBD1. The sample was PBMCs. The TCR originated in a man in his forties in good health and CMV-seronegative. The CDR3 here is CASNRQGANTEAFF. In DNA, the CDR3 is TGTGCCAGCAACCGACAGGGGGCTAACACTGAAGCTTTCTTT.